A selection of T cell receptor beta chains follows, all from one sample in a study of blood T cell repertoires in COVID-19. The assay was immunoSEQ multiplex PCR, and TCRdb's table has in-frame clones only and misses some. The sample gives roughly 450,000 clones, less than 95% of which show up once; 0.6% is in the top ten. The sequencing input was PBMCs or T cells enriched from blood (not recorded which). The receptors derive from a man aged 18 to 29 who had recovered from COVID-19. Each CDR3 is given with its conserved first and last residue. The order of the fields is D gene, V gene, clone size, CDR3 protein. D genes are given only for firm matches. The size entry is marked missing in some rows and otherwise reads once, few, many or a size class.

.,TRBV27,.,CASSFPGSTDTQYF
.,TRBV5-4,.,CASSLGGVSGNTIYF
TRBD1,TRBV5-6,.,CASREVSGGVYGYTF
TRBD1,TRBV10-2,.,CASRGQGEAGELFF
.,TRBV5-4,.,CASSWRGRNSPLHF
.,TRBV19,once,CASSIRTDTYGYTF
.,TRBV6-4,.,CASRKEENTEAFF
.,TRBV3-1/TRBV3-2,.,CASSQVTGSYAYGYTF
TRBD1,TRBV11-3,.,CASSKGQSNTEAFF
.,TRBV5-1,.,CASSLARGQGKGQPQHF
TRBD1,TRBV12-3/TRBV12-4,.,CASSLQGDGAFF
TRBD1,TRBV11-2,.,CASSDRTGATYGYTF
.,TRBV28,.,CASSSVQGRSYEQYF
.,TRBV7-2,few,CASSLGQPLNYGYTF
.,TRBV14,.,CASSQGSLNSPLHF
.,TRBV6-6,.,CASSLANEQFF
TRBD2,TRBV5-4,.,CASSPSGTSEVWEQYF
TRBD1,TRBV7-9,.,CASSRTGANTEAFF
TRBD1,TRBV27,.,CASSLGQKHSKETQYF
TRBD2,TRBV12-3/TRBV12-4,.,CASRLAGGGELFF
TRBD1,TRBV7-9,.,CASSKTGGYEQYF
.,TRBV3-1/TRBV3-2,once,CASSQARGSPLHF
.,TRBV28,.,CASSPQNSGVRYGYTF
.,TRBV6-5,.,CASSRPQGSGSPLHF
.,TRBV6-5,.,CASSRQGEKLFF
.,TRBV11-3,.,CASSPGRGRNLVTEAFF
TRBD1,TRBV7-9,.,CASSLWTGGIYEQYF